This TCR beta chain was sequenced during a study of cytomegalovirus exposure and HLA in healthy donors (dated by TCRdb to the late 2010s). Background for the entire study: An earlier analysis of a few hundred of the donors reported 276 Gb of sequence data and 100 million to 120 million unique TCR beta sequences obtained from approximately 180 million T cells. An early release that covered fewer than 800 HLA-typed donors contained approximately 300 gigabases of sequencing data and some 87 million unique TCR sequences. Of the roughly 400 genotyped donors, approximately 80% were placed in the genetic ancestry cluster associated with self-reported Caucasian donors. The study aimed to test whether signatures of past pathogen exposure could be identified by cataloging public T cell receptors. The study used immunosequencing to profile the T cell repertoires of 600 to 850 subjects and linked those repertoires to cytomegalovirus serostatus. A separate validation cohort of roughly 120 different subjects was used in addition to the approximately 670-subject first cohort. The study combined high-throughput TCR immunosequencing, statistical association of individual TCRs with disease status, and machine learning to predict cytomegalovirus infection status. In a later analysis, previously published TCR beta repertoires from some 640 donors were re-analyzed and high-resolution HLA genotyping was added so that TCR occurrence patterns could be studied. In the later analysis, no new phenotypic data were used to find candidate immune exposures; instead, reliance was placed on TCR beta sequences and their occurrence across donors. To decide whether each TCR beta V gene segment behaved as functional or pseudogenic, an earlier analysis of some 570 of the donors relied on high-throughput TCR beta sequencing. Donor age, sex, ethnicity and CMV serostatus were compiled together with the repertoire data. Genome-wide SNP genotypes for about 60% of the roughly 670 donors were used in a later genetic analysis, which treated that subset as a discovery cohort. All discovery cohort repertoires had been generated on a single sequencing platform. Class I and class II HLA loci were covered by the typing at four-digit resolution. Typing coverage varied by locus: about 629-630 donors for A, B, C, DRB1 and DQB1; 522 for DQA1; about 600 for DPA1; about 450 for DPB1. Because of strong linkage in the cohort, 4 to 6 DR-DQ haplotypes were treated as single units for association and clustering. Across 300 to 400 genotyped donors of the cohort, an average of about 220,000 unique TCR beta nucleotide sequences per donor were sequenced, and 15% to 20% of those sequences were non-productive. Beyond this particular receptor, the publication reports: Specific HLA alleles were associated with 15,000 to 20,000 TCR beta sequences at a false discovery rate of 0.05 in a later analysis. A further reported finding was that TCR beta sequences accurately predicted the HLA-A and HLA-B alleles for most subjects in the first cohort. V-gene and J-gene trimming of TCR beta chains was associated with a missense DCLRE1C variant in a later genetic analysis, and the association was replicated in an independent cohort. In a later genetic analysis, fewer N-insertions in productive TCRs were reported among donors in an Asian-associated ancestry cluster than the approximately 670-donor mean. In an earlier analysis of over 550 of the donors, most TCR beta V segments were observed in productive rearrangements about 90% or about 30% of the time, broadly matching IMGT annotations. For the cohort, immune exposure information was limited to CMV serostatus. This cohort had only TCR beta chains sequenced, and the lack of alpha or paired-chain data limited which features could be detected. In both the original and validation cohorts, the classifier was reported to diagnose cytomegalovirus status with high specificity and sensitivity. In a later analysis, the rate of TCR association differed among HLA loci, with DRB1 alleles having the most associated TCRs and HLA-C alleles having the fewest. Most CMV-associated TCR beta chains appeared to be HLA-restricted in a later analysis, and the HLA associations seemed to be driven largely by CMV exposure. HLA typing was unavailable for some donors at each locus, so association tests used only the typed subset. Three of the identified cytomegalovirus-associated TCR beta chains were confirmed in vitro to be specific for cytomegalovirus antigens. According to the authors, the approach could potentially be generalized to other disease states and immunological phenotypes. Roughly uniform sequencing depth across donors was assumed in presence/absence analyses, although this assumption may not hold. A cluster of highly shared sequence variants was judged likely to be a technical artifact of the sequencing pipeline. A later analysis reported that several top co-occurrence clusters appeared linked to parvovirus B19, influenza, CMV and Epstein-Barr virus. Most TCR sequences were observed very rarely across donors, whereas some public TCRs were present in many individuals. In a later analysis, HLA-associated TCR beta chains were found to be more clonally expanded and to have lower generation probabilities than equally common non-associated chains. Correlated functional status among segregating V segments might be attributable to linkage disequilibrium, but an unknown experimental factor could not be ruled out. The earlier analysis of nearly 600 of the donors excluded over 15 rarely observed V segments, including chromosome 9 orphons, because counts were too low. The study gave a list of about 150 TCR beta chains associated with cytomegalovirus. Strong co-occurrence of HLA alleles, especially DR and DQ, made assigning TCR associations to individual alleles difficult. Because the 87-base-pair reads could not distinguish some IMGT-functional V segments, including TRBV6-2 and TRBV6-3, those segments were excluded.

The cohort consisted of 600 to 750 healthy bone marrow donors. Cohort members were all nominally healthy when sampled, although unrecorded immune exposures were likely present. The donor was CMV seronegative and belonged to the group of 352 seronegative cohort members. Every donor gave a peripheral blood sample, and the peripheral blood mononuclear cells from that sample were used for TCR beta sequencing. The Qiagen DNeasy Blood Extraction Kit was used to extract genomic DNA from the blood cell samples. As regards this clone: It has no known antigen specificity. No base-level quality is on record; no much larger clone is a single base apart.

Receptors were amplified or captured by the immunoSEQ multiplex PCR assay. The multiplex PCR relied on a mix of 60 forward primers for TCR Vbeta segments and 13 reverse primers for TCR Jbeta segments. A multiplex PCR assay on genomic DNA amplified the CDR3 region of rearranged TCR beta genes. The amplified TCR beta libraries were sequenced on the Illumina HiSeq System as 87-base-pair reads. For the original study's pipeline: In a later analysis, about 80 million unique TCR beta chains were counted across the approximately 640 repertoires, and roughly 10 million of these chains were shared by at least two donors. To remove PCR and sequencing errors, raw reads were error-corrected and collapsed into unique sequences using a nearest-neighbor algorithm that merged closely related sequences. Alignment of CDR3 sequences to IMGT reference sequences was used to assign V, D and J gene segments. For a sequence to be retained, a match of at least six nucleotides was required to both a V gene segment and a J gene segment. Rearrangements were called productive when the CDR3 lacked stop codons and stayed in frame with V and J; all others were non-productive. CDR3 was defined by IMGT convention, running from the second conserved V-encoded cysteine to the conserved J-encoded phenylalanine. The earlier analysis of a few hundred of the donors excluded sequences that lacked an unambiguous match to a single V gene segment. In an earlier analysis of some 590 of the donors, V segments were called functional above 56.7% productive rearrangements and were called segregating when the between-donor standard deviation exceeded 5%. A statistical classification framework was developed to diagnose cytomegalovirus status using the catalog of TCR beta chain sequences. In a later analysis, TCR nucleotide sequences were compared against IMGT/GENE-DB human TR gene sequences so that V and J genes could be assigned. In a later analysis, CDR3 sequences and most-parsimonious VDJ recombination scenarios were assigned using the TCRdist pipeline. In a later analysis, each TCR beta chain was defined by its CDR3 amino acid sequence together with its V-gene family, and reads lacking a unique V-gene family were excluded. To address suspected cross-contamination and a sequencing artifact, a later analysis removed approximately 590 highly shared, low-generation-probability nucleotide sequences. In a later analysis, a clonal expansion index for each public chain was calculated from normalized within-repertoire ranks of inferred template counts. In a later analysis, generation probabilities were computed using a VDJ recombination model fitted to out-of-frame rearrangements, and the results were checked against IGoR. In a later analysis, hypergeometric tests were used to score TCR-TCR, TCR-HLA and TCR-CMV co-occurrence, with a repertoire-size bias correction applied to TCR pairs. A later analysis estimated false discovery rates by permuting HLA or CMV assignments 20 times. In a later analysis, co-occurring TCRs were grouped using DBSCAN, and TCRdist sequence similarity was added for clustering within HLA-allele-positive subsets. Co-occurrence clustering excluded repertoires with fewer than 30,000 or more than 120,000 public chains, plus five with anomalous nucleotide sharing. What TCRdb holds here is the immuneACCESS table cut down to in-frame rearrangements. Part of the clones is not present; checked against another copy, under half of the missing clones reflect an unresolved V gene, and the others are unexplained. That table gives V, J and clone size, and the DNA gave D and trimming. In this sample the table shows about 170,000 clones, about four fifths of which occur a single time. Of the sample, approximately 0.78% falls within the top ten clones.

Taken from the germline V gene (reference sequence), the CDR1 and CDR2 loops are LNHDA and SQIVND. From the cysteine through the phenylalanine, the CDR3 covers 18 amino acids. The kept DNA is CDR3 alone, 54 bases in frame from the first base. V is pruned by 5 bases and J by 5 bases, leaving 15 bases of the junction without a gene match. This clonotype was sampled from a woman aged 18-35 years in good health and CMV-seronegative. The specimen was PBMCs. The chain couples TRBV19 to TRBJ1-5, with 10 bases in between that match TRBD1. The CDR3 in this case is CASSPKGQGRLTYQPQHF. The bases are TGTGCCAGTAGTCCGAAGGGACAGGGGAGGCTTACCTATCAGCCCCAGCATTTT.